One sample yielded the 19 T cell receptor beta chains listed below, sequenced in a study of Ad26.COV2.S vaccination and SARS-CoV-2 variants. Generated by immunoSEQ multiplex PCR, the TCRdb table keeps only in-frame clones and is missing some. The table records about 400,000 clones, 80% to 95% of them present only once. Noted treatment: approximately 18 received Ad26.COV2.S at low or high dose, single or two shots; about 5 received placebo; per-sample allocation not given. On day 63 after the first injection, vaccine and placebo recipients gave samples. The sample was peripheral blood, taken in a trial of Ad26.COV2.S vaccine versus placebo. The receptors stem from a person between 18 and 65 years old who received the Ad26.COV2.S COVID-19 vaccine or a placebo.

The gene calls are TRBV10-2 and TRBJ1-1; 9 nucleotides line up with TRBD1. In germline, CDR1 is WSHSY, CDR2 SAAADI. V lost 2 bases and J lost 1; bases outside the gene matches: 2. This CDR3 spans 15 amino acids. The CDR3 protein is CASSEGTGWNTEAFF. In DNA form, the CDR3 reads TGCGCCAGCAGTGAGGGGACAGGGTGGAACACTGAAGCTTTCTTT.

The V gene is TRBV3-1 (or the pseudogene TRBV3-2), the J gene TRBJ2-1; D remains unclear. The CDR3 runs 16 residues. CDR1 is LGHDT and CDR2 is YNNKEL in the germline V gene (reference sequence). V shed 4 bases and J shed 0 bases, with 13 bases lying between them. The CDR3 coding sequence is TGTGCCAGCAGCCCCGACTTAAACCCCTCCTACAATGAGCAGTTCTTC. Protein: CASSPDLNPSYNEQFF.

This chain joins TRBV7-2 and TRBJ2-1; 12 bases agree with TRBD2. Germline CDR1 reads SGHTA; CDR2 reads FQGNSA. J gave up 0 bases and V 5 bases, and 5 bases lay outside the gene matches. There are 17 residues in the CDR3. DNA for the CDR3: TGTGCCAGCAGCCACGGACTAGCGGGGAGCTCCTACAATGAGCAGTTCTTC. As protein: CASSHGLAGSSYNEQFF.

This clone was detected once. The chain employs TRBV27 and TRBJ2-7, with 12 bases that match TRBD2. The germline V gene has CDR1 MNHEY and CDR2 SMNVEV (reference sequence). J lost 2 bases, V lost 6 bases, and 5 bases had no gene match. The CDR3 is made up of 15 amino acids. The CDR3 is CASRQGLAGTYEQYF. Written as DNA, the CDR3 is TGTGCCAGCAGACAAGGACTAGCGGGGACCTACGAGCAGTACTTC.

The V call is TRBV28, the J call TRBJ2-5, with no clear D. V dropped 3 bases and J dropped 5 bases, with 19 bases sitting between them. Germline V gene lookup returns CDR1 MDHEN and CDR2 SYDVKM. The CDR3 runs 16 residues. CDR3 protein: CASSFSLPLLRETQYF. CDR3 DNA sequence: TGTGCCAGCAGTTTTTCCCTTCCGTTGTTGCGGGAGACCCAGTACTTC.

The chain uses TRBV4-2 and TRBJ2-2; unclear D gene. This CDR3 is built from 11 residues. V shed 6 bases and J shed 4 bases, with 3 bases lying between them. From germline, CDR1 is LGHNA and CDR2 YNFKEQ. Here the CDR3 DNA reads TGTGCCAGCAGGGTCACCGGGGAGCTGTTTTTT. Translation gives CASRVTGELFF.

The chain couples TRBV21-1 to TRBJ2-7; TRBD1, the table's D call, lacks a check against the DNA. TRBV21-1 is labeled a pseudogene. CDR3 length equals 17 residues. The CDR3 region is CASSKAPSWTGEYEQYF. CDR3 coding DNA: TGTGCCAGCAGCAAAGCCCCTTCTTGGACAGGGGAGTACGAGCAGTACTTC.

The rearrangement links TRBV19 to TRBJ2-1; D not resolved. CDR1 is LNHDA, CDR2 SQIVND, per germline (reference sequence). The V gene lost 8 bases and the J gene lost 1 base, with 15 bases spanning the gap. This CDR3 is built from 15 residues. DNA for the CDR3: TGTGCCAGTGTTACAGCTCATGGGTCCTACAATGAGCAGTTCTTC. This encodes CASVTAHGSYNEQFF.

In its sample, this clone was seen a few times. The chain combines TRBV10-3 with TRBJ2-1; the D gene could be TRBD1 or TRBD2 (5 bases each). The germline gives CDR1 ENHRY, CDR2 SYGVKD. Trimming pared 0 bases from V and 8 bases from J, leaving 20 bases between. The CDR3 extends over 17 amino acids. CDR3 sequence reads: CAISESHSGTGIYEQFF. The CDR3 DNA reads TGTGCCATCAGTGAGTCTCATTCCGGGACGGGGATTTATGAGCAGTTCTTC.

This chain links TRBV28 with TRBJ1-4, with D tentatively TRBD1 (5 bases). V was clipped by 2 bases and J by 0 bases, with 13 bases between them. This CDR3 spans 17 amino acids. Germline V gene sequence: CDR1 MDHEN, CDR2 SYDVKM. DNA of the CDR3: TGTGCCAGCAGTTTACTGCAGGGCCCTTCAACTAATGAAAAACTGTTTTTT. It encodes CASSLLQGPSTNEKLFF.

The CDR3 loop reads CSASSGGATYNEQFF. The DNA of the CDR3 is TGCAGTGCTAGTTCTGGGGGAGCAACCTACAATGAGCAGTTCTTC. This sequence joins TRBV20-1 and TRBJ2-1; D might be TRBD1 or TRBD2, each matching 5 bases. There are 15 residues in the CDR3. V gave up 3 bases and J gave up 2 bases, with 14 bases separating them. The germline V gene has CDR1 DFQATT and CDR2 SNEGSKA (reference sequence).

The chain employs TRBV19 and TRBJ2-7, with TRBD1 matching 8 bases. The CDR3 contains 15 residues. V lost 5 bases to trimming and J lost 0 bases; unmatched junction nucleotides: 6. Germline assignment: CDR1 LNHDA and CDR2 SQIVND (reference sequence). DNA for the CDR3: TGTGCCAGTAGTCCGTGGACAGGGATCTCCTACGAGCAGTACTTC. It is translated as CASSPWTGISYEQYF.

V usage is TRBV6-5 and J usage is TRBJ2-7; D is unclear. V gave up 7 bases and J gave up 5 bases, with 12 bases separating them. This CDR3 has 12 amino acids. Germline-derived CDR1 and CDR2 are MNHEY and SVGAGI. The CDR3 loop reads CASKDSTHEQYF. CDR3 DNA sequence: TGTGCCAGCAAAGACTCGACCCACGAGCAGTACTTC.

The chain joins TRBV18 to TRBJ2-7, with D perhaps being TRBD1 or TRBD2 (7 bases each). Germline loops: CDR1 KGHSH, CDR2 LQKENI. CDR3 length equals 15 residues. The V end was cut by 2 bases, the J end by 4 bases, with 15 bases between. For the CDR3, the DNA is TGTGCCAGCTCACCAACGACAGGGCGGGGGTACGAGCAGTACTTC. Its protein product is CASSPTTGRGYEQYF.

The V call is TRBV12-3 or TRBV12-4, the J call TRBJ2-3; possibly TRBD1 for D (6 bases). The V and J ends lost 7 bases and 8 bases respectively, with 16 bases between them. This CDR3 region has 13 residues. The CDR3, as DNA: TGTGCCAGCACCCAACCGCAGGGGTTTACGCAGTATTTT. Translated, it gives CASTQPQGFTQYF.

The rearrangement joins TRBV7-9 to TRBJ2-5; 8 bases are a match to TRBD2. The CDR3 runs 16 residues. The germline gives CDR1 SEHNR, CDR2 FQNEAQ (reference sequence). With 5 bases clipped from V and 2 bases from J, the junction kept 10 bases outside the gene matches. CDR3 DNA sequence: TGTGCCAGCAGCCCTTTTCCGGCGGGGGGACAAGAGACCCAGTACTTC. It yields the protein CASSPFPAGGQETQYF.

J is TRBJ2-7 and V is TRBV3-1 (or the pseudogene TRBV3-2), with 7 bases matching TRBD2. This CDR3 is 16 amino acids long. Per germline, CDR1 LGHDT and CDR2 YNNKEL (reference sequence). V was clipped by 0 bases and J by 4 bases; unmatched bases: 9. CDR3 protein: CASSQDSPAGHYEQYF. The DNA of the CDR3 is TGTGCCAGCAGCCAAGATTCGCCAGCGGGGCATTACGAGCAGTACTTC.

Comment on this clone: Other DNA sequences of this sample code for an identical CDR3. The chain's CDR3 is CASSPDSHSNQPQHF. The CDR3 DNA is TGTGCCAGCAGTCCGGACAGCCATAGCAATCAGCCCCAGCATTTT. The chain joins TRBV6-5 to TRBJ1-5; D possibly corresponds to TRBD1 (6 bases). The V end lost 5 bases, the J end lost 0 bases, and 11 bases lay between the germline ends. Per the germline V gene, CDR1 is MNHEY and CDR2 is SVGAGI. The CDR3 spans 15 residues.

To note about this clone: The same CDR3 can be traced to other DNA sequences in this sample. This chain links TRBV5-1 with TRBJ2-1; TRBD1 agrees at 11 bases. The length of the CDR3 is 15 residues. The trim removed 3 bases at V and 4 bases at J, leaving 3 bases unmatched. CDR1 and CDR2 from the germline V gene are SGHRS and YFSETQ. The DNA of the CDR3 is TGCGCCAGCAGCTCGGGACAGGGGGTTTACAATGAGCAGTTCTTC. It codes for CASSSGQGVYNEQFF.